A selection of T cell receptor beta chains follows, all from one sample in a study of T cell responses to AZD1222 COVID-19 vaccine. Sequencing was performed with immunoSEQ multiplex PCR; in TCRdb, only in-frame clones are kept and a portion is missing. This table has around 120,000 clones, roughly 90% appearing once. Material: peripheral blood, obtained on day 0 of AZD1222 vaccination. The receptors here all came from an adult in good health. CDR3s include the opening cysteine and the closing phenylalanine or tryptophan. Fields, in order: J gene, D gene, clone size, V gene, CDR3 protein, CDR3 DNA. D genes are given only for firm matches. For some rows the clone size is stated as once, few or many, or as a class when expanded; others skip it.

j_gene: TRBJ1-4; d_gene: TRBD1; abundance: -; v_gene: TRBV9; CDR3aa: CASSVRTGAEKLFF; CDR3nt: TGTGCCAGCAGCGTAAGGACAGGGGCTGAAAAACTGTTTTTT
j_gene: TRBJ1-1; d_gene: -; abundance: -; v_gene: TRBV19; CDR3aa: CASSEHPNTEAFF; CDR3nt: TGTGCCAGTAGCGAACATCCGAACACTGAAGCTTTCTTT
j_gene: TRBJ2-1; d_gene: -; abundance: -; v_gene: TRBV12-3/TRBV12-4; CDR3aa: CASSTQQDEQFF; CDR3nt: TGTGCCAGCAGCACCCAGCAGGATGAGCAGTTCTTC
j_gene: TRBJ1-2; d_gene: TRBD1; abundance: -; v_gene: TRBV12-3/TRBV12-4; CDR3aa: CASGTGRGYTF; CDR3nt: TGTGCCAGCGGGACAGGTCGCGGCTACACCTTC
j_gene: TRBJ1-3; d_gene: -; abundance: -; v_gene: TRBV5-1; CDR3aa: CASSLEHGNTIYF; CDR3nt: TGCGCCAGCAGCTTGGAACATGGAAACACCATATATTTT
j_gene: TRBJ1-1; d_gene: -; abundance: -; v_gene: TRBV3-1/TRBV3-2; CDR3aa: CASSRSTGNTEAFF; CDR3nt: TGTGCCAGCAGCCGTTCTACAGGGAACACTGAAGCTTTCTTT
j_gene: TRBJ2-7; d_gene: -; abundance: -; v_gene: TRBV6-1; CDR3aa: CASSDIPFRVEGHEQYF; CDR3nt: TGTGCCAGCAGTGACATCCCCTTTCGGGTGGAGGGCCACGAGCAGTACTTC
j_gene: TRBJ1-5; d_gene: TRBD1; abundance: -; v_gene: TRBV5-3; CDR3aa: CARSSDRGHRQPQHF; CDR3nt: TGTGCCAGAAGTTCGGACAGGGGGCACAGACAGCCCCAGCATTTT
j_gene: TRBJ1-2; d_gene: TRBD1; abundance: -; v_gene: TRBV5-1; CDR3aa: CASSLAGTGGGYTF; CDR3nt: TGCGCCAGCAGCTTGGCCGGGACAGGGGGTGGCTACACCTTC
j_gene: TRBJ1-2; d_gene: -; abundance: once; v_gene: TRBV6-4; CDR3aa: CASSEGLSYTF; CDR3nt: TGTGCCAGCAGTGAAGGACTTAGCTACACCTTC
j_gene: TRBJ1-2; d_gene: -; abundance: once; v_gene: TRBV2; CDR3aa: CASARGPPDSNYGYTF; CDR3nt: TGTGCCAGCGCCCGAGGCCCCCCTGACAGTAACTATGGCTACACCTTC
j_gene: TRBJ1-4; d_gene: TRBD1; abundance: -; v_gene: TRBV6-2/TRBV6-3; CDR3aa: CASSYPGTGREKLFF; CDR3nt: TGTGCCAGCAGTTACCCCGGGACAGGACGTGAAAAACTGTTTTTT
j_gene: TRBJ1-2; d_gene: -; abundance: -; v_gene: TRBV6-2/TRBV6-3; CDR3aa: CASSYGGNYGYTF; CDR3nt: TGTGCCAGCAGTTACGGAGGGAACTATGGCTACACCTTC
j_gene: TRBJ1-5; d_gene: -; abundance: -; v_gene: TRBV6-5; CDR3aa: CASKKGSQSNQPQHF; CDR3nt: TGTGCCAGCAAAAAAGGCTCACAGAGCAATCAGCCCCAGCATTTT
j_gene: TRBJ1-2; d_gene: -; abundance: -; v_gene: TRBV5-6; CDR3aa: CASSLTEGNYGYTF; CDR3nt: TGTGCCAGCAGCTTAACCGAAGGTAACTATGGCTACACCTTC
j_gene: TRBJ1-6; d_gene: -; abundance: -; v_gene: TRBV18; CDR3aa: CASSPSMGSNSPLHF; CDR3nt: TGTGCCAGCTCACCGTCCATGGGGTCCAATTCACCCCTCCACTTT
j_gene: TRBJ2-3; d_gene: TRBD1; abundance: -; v_gene: TRBV5-6; CDR3aa: CASSLPGQGTDTQYF; CDR3nt: TGTGCCAGCAGCTTGCCAGGACAGGGCACAGATACGCAGTATTTT
j_gene: TRBJ2-3; d_gene: -; abundance: -; v_gene: TRBV4-2; CDR3aa: CASSPLGGYGTDTQYF; CDR3nt: TGTGCCAGCAGCCCCCTGGGGGGTTACGGTACAGATACGCAGTATTTT
j_gene: TRBJ2-5; d_gene: TRBD2; abundance: -; v_gene: TRBV5-4; CDR3aa: CASSRGSSGALTQETQYF; CDR3nt: TGTGCCAGCAGCCGGGGCTCTAGCGGGGCGCTAACCCAAGAGACCCAGTACTTC
j_gene: TRBJ1-2; d_gene: TRBD1; abundance: -; v_gene: TRBV6-4; CDR3aa: CASSEKGGQAANNYGYTF; CDR3nt: TGTGCCAGCAGTGAAAAGGGAGGACAGGCGGCCAATAACTATGGCTACACCTTC
j_gene: TRBJ2-5; d_gene: -; abundance: -; v_gene: TRBV7-9; CDR3aa: CASSSNLETQYF; CDR3nt: TGTGCCAGCAGCTCGAACCTTGAGACCCAGTACTTC
j_gene: TRBJ1-4; d_gene: -; abundance: -; v_gene: TRBV21-1; CDR3aa: CASRTATNEKLFF; CDR3nt: TGTGCCAGCAGGACGGCAACTAATGAAAAACTGTTTTTT
j_gene: TRBJ2-1; d_gene: -; abundance: -; v_gene: TRBV6-5; CDR3aa: CASSYSRREMYNEQFF; CDR3nt: TGTGCCAGCAGTTACTCTAGGCGGGAAATGTACAATGAGCAGTTCTTC
j_gene: TRBJ2-5; d_gene: -; abundance: -; v_gene: TRBV6-5; CDR3aa: CASRLPHRFQETQYF; CDR3nt: TGTGCCAGCAGACTCCCACATAGGTTCCAAGAGACCCAGTACTTC
j_gene: TRBJ2-7; d_gene: -; abundance: -; v_gene: TRBV10-2; CDR3aa: CASSDNLIAAEQYF; CDR3nt: TGCGCCAGCAGTGACAACCTCATAGCCGCCGAGCAGTACTTC
j_gene: TRBJ1-1; d_gene: -; abundance: -; v_gene: TRBV19; CDR3aa: CASVEAENTEAFF; CDR3nt: TGTGCCAGTGTAGAGGCGGAGAACACTGAAGCTTTCTTT
j_gene: TRBJ2-3; d_gene: -; abundance: -; v_gene: TRBV10-1; CDR3aa: CASSDPSTTDTQYF; CDR3nt: TGCGCCAGCAGTGACCCCTCAACCACAGATACGCAGTATTTT
j_gene: TRBJ1-1; d_gene: TRBD1; abundance: -; v_gene: TRBV27; CDR3aa: CASSIQGQAYTEAFF; CDR3nt: TGTGCCAGCAGTATACAGGGACAGGCGTACACTGAAGCTTTCTTT
j_gene: TRBJ2-1; d_gene: TRBD1; abundance: -; v_gene: TRBV10-1; CDR3aa: CASKSGTGDNEQFF; CDR3nt: TGCGCCAGCAAGTCCGGGACAGGGGACAATGAGCAGTTCTTC
j_gene: TRBJ1-2; d_gene: -; abundance: -; v_gene: TRBV6-1; CDR3aa: CASSEARPGSRGGYTF; CDR3nt: TGTGCCAGCAGTGAAGCGCGCCCGGGCTCTAGGGGCGGCTACACCTTC
j_gene: TRBJ2-7; d_gene: TRBD1; abundance: -; v_gene: TRBV7-6; CDR3aa: CASSLGAGTGEYEQYF; CDR3nt: TGTGCCAGCAGCCTAGGAGCCGGGACAGGGGAATACGAGCAGTACTTC
j_gene: TRBJ1-1; d_gene: -; abundance: -; v_gene: TRBV12-3/TRBV12-4; CDR3aa: CASSRNTEAFF; CDR3nt: TGTGCCAGCAGTCGAAACACTGAAGCTTTCTTT
j_gene: TRBJ1-3; d_gene: -; abundance: -; v_gene: TRBV6-5; CDR3aa: CASSPFQGSGNTIYF; CDR3nt: TGTGCCAGCAGTCCCTTCCAGGGCTCTGGAAACACCATATATTTT
j_gene: TRBJ1-5; d_gene: -; abundance: -; v_gene: TRBV2; CDR3aa: CASRRNTGSLGQPQHF; CDR3nt: TGTGCCAGCAGGAGAAATACCGGGTCCCTGGGGCAGCCCCAGCATTTT
j_gene: TRBJ1-4; d_gene: -; abundance: -; v_gene: TRBV5-1; CDR3aa: CASSANMGEKLFF; CDR3nt: TGCGCCAGCAGCGCCAACATGGGTGAAAAACTGTTTTTT
j_gene: TRBJ2-2; d_gene: -; abundance: once; v_gene: TRBV2; CDR3aa: CASRGDSTGELFF; CDR3nt: TGTGCCAGCAGGGGGGACTCTACCGGGGAGCTGTTTTTT
j_gene: TRBJ2-5; d_gene: TRBD2; abundance: -; v_gene: TRBV6-1; CDR3aa: CASSDKAGGVQETQYF; CDR3nt: TGTGCCAGCAGTGATAAGGCGGGGGGAGTCCAAGAGACCCAGTACTTC